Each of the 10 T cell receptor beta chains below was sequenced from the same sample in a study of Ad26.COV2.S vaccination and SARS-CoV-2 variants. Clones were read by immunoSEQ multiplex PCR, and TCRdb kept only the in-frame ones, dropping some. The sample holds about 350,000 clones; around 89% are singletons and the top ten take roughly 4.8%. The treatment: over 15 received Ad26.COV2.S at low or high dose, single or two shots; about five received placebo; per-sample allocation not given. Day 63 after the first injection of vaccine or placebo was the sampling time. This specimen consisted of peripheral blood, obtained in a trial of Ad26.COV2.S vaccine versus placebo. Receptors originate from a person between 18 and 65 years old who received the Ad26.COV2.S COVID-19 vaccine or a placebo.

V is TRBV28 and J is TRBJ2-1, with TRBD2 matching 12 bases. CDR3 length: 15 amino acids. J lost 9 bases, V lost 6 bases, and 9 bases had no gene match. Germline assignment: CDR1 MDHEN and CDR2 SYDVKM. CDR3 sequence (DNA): TGTGCCAGCAGAGGAAGACTAGCGGGAGAGGGTGAGCAGTTCTTC. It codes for CASRGRLAGEGEQFF.

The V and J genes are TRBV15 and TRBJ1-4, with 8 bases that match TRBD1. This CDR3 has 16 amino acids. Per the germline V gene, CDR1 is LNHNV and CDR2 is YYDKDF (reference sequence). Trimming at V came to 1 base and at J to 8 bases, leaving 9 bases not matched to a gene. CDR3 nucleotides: TGTGCCACCAGCAGAGCCCTGACAGGGGAATGGGAAAAACTGTTTTTT. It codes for CATSRALTGEWEKLFF.

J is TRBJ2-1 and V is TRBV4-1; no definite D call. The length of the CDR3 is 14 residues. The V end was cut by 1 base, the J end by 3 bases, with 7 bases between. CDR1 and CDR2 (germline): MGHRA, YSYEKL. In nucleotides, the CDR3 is TGCGCCAGCAGCCAAGGGACGAGCTACAATGAGCAGTTCTTC. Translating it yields CASSQGTSYNEQFF.

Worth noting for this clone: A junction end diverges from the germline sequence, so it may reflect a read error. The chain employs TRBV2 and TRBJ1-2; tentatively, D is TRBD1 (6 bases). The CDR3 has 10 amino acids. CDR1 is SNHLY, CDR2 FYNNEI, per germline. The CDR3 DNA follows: TGTGCCAGCAGTTTTTTACAGGGTTTCTTC. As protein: CASSFLQGFF.

The CDR3 sequence: CASSARDRGKDIQYF. The CDR3 nucleotides read TGTGCCAGCAGCGCCCGGGACAGGGGCAAGGACATTCAGTACTTC. The V call is TRBV7-9, the J call TRBJ2-4; the match to TRBD1 covers 10 bases. The CDR3 extends over 15 amino acids. Unmatched junction bases numbered 9, after V lost 5 bases and J lost 8 bases. Germline V gene data show CDR1 as SEHNR and CDR2 as FQNEAQ (reference sequence).

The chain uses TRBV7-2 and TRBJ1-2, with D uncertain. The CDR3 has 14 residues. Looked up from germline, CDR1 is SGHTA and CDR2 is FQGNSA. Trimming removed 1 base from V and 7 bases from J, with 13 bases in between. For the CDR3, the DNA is TGTGCCAGCAGCTTAGGGAGCCCTCCGTCTGGCTACACCTTC. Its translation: CASSLGSPPSGYTF.

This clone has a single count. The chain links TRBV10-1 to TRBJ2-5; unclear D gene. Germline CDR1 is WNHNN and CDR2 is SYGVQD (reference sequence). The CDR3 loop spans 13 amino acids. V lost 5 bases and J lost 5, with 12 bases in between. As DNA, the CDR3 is TGCGCCAGCAGTAAGGGCGGTGGGGAGACCCAGTACTTC. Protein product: CASSKGGGETQYF.

CDR3 in amino acids: CASSQGQQSGYTF. CDR3 DNA: TGTGCCAGCTCACAAGGACAGCAGTCTGGCTACACCTTC. The V gene is TRBV18, the J gene TRBJ1-2; D is perhaps TRBD1 (6 bases). Deletions cut 4 bases from V and 7 bases from J, with 13 bases between. There are 13 residues in the CDR3. CDR1 is KGHSH, CDR2 LQKENI, per germline.

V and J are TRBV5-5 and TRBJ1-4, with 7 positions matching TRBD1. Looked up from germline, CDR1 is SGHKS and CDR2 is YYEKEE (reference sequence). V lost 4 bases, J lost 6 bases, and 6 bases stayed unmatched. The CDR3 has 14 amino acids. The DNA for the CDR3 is TGTGCCAGCAGCCGACAGGGTAGAGATGAAAAACTGTTTTTT. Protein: CASSRQGRDEKLFF.

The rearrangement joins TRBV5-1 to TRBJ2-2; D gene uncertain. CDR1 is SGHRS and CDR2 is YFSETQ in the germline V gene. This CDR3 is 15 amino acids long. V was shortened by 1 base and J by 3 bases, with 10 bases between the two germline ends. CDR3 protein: CASSLTGTHTGELFF. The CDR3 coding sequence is TGCGCCAGCAGCTTGACGGGCACGCACACCGGGGAGCTGTTTTTT.